This T cell receptor beta chain was sequenced for a study of blood T cell repertoires in COVID-19. Whole-study context: COVID-19 samples from acute and convalescent phases originated in the United States, Italy and Spain.

As originally analysed: Counts of nucleated cells, estimated from reference gene primer amplification, were obtained. The table came from immunoSEQ multiplex PCR; TCRdb's copy has only in-frame clones and leaves some out. V and J calls and clone size are as listed in that table; D and trimming were resolved from the DNA. The data show some 120,000 clones, 88% seen once. This CDR3 is built from 14 residues. Germline V gene lookup returns CDR1 MNHEY and CDR2 SMNVEV (reference sequence). J was trimmed by 6 bases and V by 6 bases; bases with no gene match: 7. V is TRBV27 and J is TRBJ1-5, with 8 positions matching TRBD1. The sequence derives from a man between 50 and 59 years old with acute or convalescent COVID-19. Sequencing was carried out using peripheral blood. The CDR3 loop reads CASRDRAMVQPQHF. CDR3 DNA sequence: TGTGCCAGCAGGGACAGGGCAATGGTTCAGCCCCAGCATTTT.